This T cell receptor (beta chain) derives from a study of blood T cell repertoires in COVID-19. On the study more broadly: The analysed material was cDNA or gDNA that came from T cells, B-cell-depleted T cells, or PBMCs.

V lost 4 bases and J lost 4, with 11 bases in between. This CDR3 contains 13 residues. Germline V lookup: CDR1 SGHNT, CDR2 YYREEE (reference sequence). Authors' data handling: For nucleated cells, counts were estimated from reference gene primer amplification. TCRdb keeps only in-frame clones here, not all; method: immunoSEQ multiplex PCR. From that table come the V and J calls and clone size; the DNA was used to work out D and trimming. This sample carries around 69,000 clones, around 83% of them seen once, and the ten largest clones take 6.9%. The sequence was obtained from a man aged 45-65 years with active COVID-19. V usage is TRBV5-4 and J usage is TRBJ1-1; possible D gene TRBD1, 5 bases. Sequencing was done on a sample of peripheral blood. The CDR3 loop reads CASSKITGTEAFF. The CDR3 DNA sequence: TGTGCCAGCAGCAAAATCACAGGCACTGAAGCTTTCTTT.